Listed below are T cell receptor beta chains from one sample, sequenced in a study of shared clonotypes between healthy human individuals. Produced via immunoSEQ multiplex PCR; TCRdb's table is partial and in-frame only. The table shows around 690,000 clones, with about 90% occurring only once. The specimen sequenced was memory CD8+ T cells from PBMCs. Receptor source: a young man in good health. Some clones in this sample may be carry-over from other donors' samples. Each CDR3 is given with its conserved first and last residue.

CDR3: CASSYRPGTNQPQHF
J: TRBJ1-5
V: TRBV27

CDR3: CASSLWENLSGANVLTF
J: TRBJ2-6
V: TRBV28

CDR3: CATSREGFPSYNEQFF
J: TRBJ2-1
V: TRBV15

CDR3: CASSRRGSETQYF
J: TRBJ2-5
V: TRBV10-1

CDR3: CASSPDFYEQYF
J: TRBJ2-7
V: TRBV7-9

CDR3: CATSPRLDTGMGAFF
J: TRBJ1-1
V: TRBV15

CDR3: CASSSTGDYGYTF
J: TRBJ1-2
V: TRBV7-9

CDR3: CASSPRAGGIYNEQFF
J: TRBJ2-1
V: TRBV9

CDR3: CASSFGPKIRSYEQYF
J: TRBJ2-7
V: TRBV28

CDR3: CASSMLGDGRNTEAFF
J: TRBJ1-1
V: TRBV19

CDR3: CASSPGGFYGYTF
J: TRBJ1-2
V: TRBV19

CDR3: CASSFSMGNYEQYF
J: TRBJ2-7
V: TRBV27

CDR3: CASTTGLADSYEQYF
J: TRBJ2-7
V: TRBV11-2

CDR3: CATSRGAGNTDTQYF
J: TRBJ2-3
V: TRBV15